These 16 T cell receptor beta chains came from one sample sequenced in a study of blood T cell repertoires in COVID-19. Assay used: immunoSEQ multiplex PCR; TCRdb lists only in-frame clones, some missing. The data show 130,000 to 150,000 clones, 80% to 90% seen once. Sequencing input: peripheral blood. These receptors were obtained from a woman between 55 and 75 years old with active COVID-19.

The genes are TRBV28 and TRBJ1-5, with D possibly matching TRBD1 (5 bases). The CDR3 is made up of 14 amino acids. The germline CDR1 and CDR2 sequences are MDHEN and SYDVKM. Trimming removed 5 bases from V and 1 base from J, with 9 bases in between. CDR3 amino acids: CASSAGGSNQPQHF. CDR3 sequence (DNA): TGTGCCAGCAGTGCCGGGGGGAGCAATCAGCCCCAGCATTTT.

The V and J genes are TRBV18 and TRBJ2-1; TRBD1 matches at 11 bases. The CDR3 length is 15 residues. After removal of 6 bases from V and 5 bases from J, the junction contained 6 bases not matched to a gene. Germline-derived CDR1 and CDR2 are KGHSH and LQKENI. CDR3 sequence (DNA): TGTGCCAGCTCTCAGGACAGGGGGCCCAACAATGAGCAGTTCTTC. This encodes CASSQDRGPNNEQFF.

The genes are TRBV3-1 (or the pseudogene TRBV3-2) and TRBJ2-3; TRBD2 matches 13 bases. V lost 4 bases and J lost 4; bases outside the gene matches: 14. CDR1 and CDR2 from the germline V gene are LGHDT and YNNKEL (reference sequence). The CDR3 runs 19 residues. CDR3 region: CASSPGLAGDDPWADTQYF. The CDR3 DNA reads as TGTGCCAGCAGCCCTGGACTAGCGGGAGACGACCCCTGGGCAGATACGCAGTATTTT.

This chain's CDR3 is CASSFSGRGSSYEQYF. For the CDR3, the DNA is TGCGCCAGCAGCTTTAGCGGGAGGGGGAGCTCCTACGAGCAGTACTTC. The chain carries TRBV5-1 and TRBJ2-7, with 11 bases identical to TRBD2. Germline CDR1 reads SGHRS; CDR2 reads YFSETQ. The CDR3 is made up of 16 amino acids. V lost 2 bases to trimming and J lost 0 bases; unmatched junction nucleotides: 4.

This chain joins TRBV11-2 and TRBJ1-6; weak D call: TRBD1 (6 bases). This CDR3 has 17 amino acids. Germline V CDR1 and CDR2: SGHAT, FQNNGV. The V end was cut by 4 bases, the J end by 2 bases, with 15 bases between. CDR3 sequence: CASSSPLTGTYNSPLHF. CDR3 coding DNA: TGTGCCAGCAGCTCTCCTCTCACAGGGACCTATAATTCACCCCTCCACTTT.

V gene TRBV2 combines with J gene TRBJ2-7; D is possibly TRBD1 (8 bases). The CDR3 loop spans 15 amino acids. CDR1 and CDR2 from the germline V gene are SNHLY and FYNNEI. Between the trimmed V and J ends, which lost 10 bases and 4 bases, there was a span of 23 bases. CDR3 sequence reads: CAIPGTTGGEYEQYF. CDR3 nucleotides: TGTGCCATCCCCGGGACTACAGGGGGAGAATACGAGCAGTACTTC.

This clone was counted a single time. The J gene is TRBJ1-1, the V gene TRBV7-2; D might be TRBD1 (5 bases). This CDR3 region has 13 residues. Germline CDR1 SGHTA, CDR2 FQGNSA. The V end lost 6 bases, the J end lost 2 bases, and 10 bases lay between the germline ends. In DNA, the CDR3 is TGTGCCAGCAGATATAGGGGCAACACTGAAGCTTTCTTT. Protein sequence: CASRYRGNTEAFF.

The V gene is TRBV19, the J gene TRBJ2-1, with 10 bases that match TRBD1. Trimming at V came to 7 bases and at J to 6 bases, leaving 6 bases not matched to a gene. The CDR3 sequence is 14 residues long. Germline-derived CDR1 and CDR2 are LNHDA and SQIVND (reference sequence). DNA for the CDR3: TGTGCCAGTACAGACAGGGGGCGAGGCAATGAGCAGTTCTTC. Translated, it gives CASTDRGRGNEQFF.

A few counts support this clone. The CDR3 nucleotides are TGTGCCAGCAGTTCATGGCAGGGCGCCTCCTACGAGCAGTACTTC. Translation gives CASSSWQGASYEQYF. The chain is built from TRBV28 and TRBJ2-7, with a possible D match to TRBD1 (5 bases). The CDR3 runs to 15 residues. The V gene's germline CDR1 is MDHEN and CDR2 SYDVKM. Deletions cut 4 bases from V and 0 bases from J, with 13 bases between.

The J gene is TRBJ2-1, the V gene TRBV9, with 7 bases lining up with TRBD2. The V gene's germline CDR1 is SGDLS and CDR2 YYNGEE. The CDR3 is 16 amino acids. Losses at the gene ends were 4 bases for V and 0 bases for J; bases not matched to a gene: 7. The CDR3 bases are TGTGCCAGCAGCACTCCTGGACTAGGCTCCTACAATGAGCAGTTCTTC. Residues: CASSTPGLGSYNEQFF.

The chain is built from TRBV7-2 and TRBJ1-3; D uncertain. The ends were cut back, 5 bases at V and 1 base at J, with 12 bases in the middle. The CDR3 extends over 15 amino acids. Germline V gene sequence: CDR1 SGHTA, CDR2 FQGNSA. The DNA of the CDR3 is TGTGCCAGCAGCCCCCAGTCGGGGTCTGGAAACACCATATATTTT. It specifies CASSPQSGSGNTIYF.

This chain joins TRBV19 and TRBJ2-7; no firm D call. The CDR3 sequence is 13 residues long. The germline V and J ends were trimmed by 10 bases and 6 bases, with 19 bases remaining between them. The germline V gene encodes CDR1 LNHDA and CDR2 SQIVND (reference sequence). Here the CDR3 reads CATTDPLLREQYF. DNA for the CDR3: TGTGCCACTACAGATCCCCTTCTCCGCGAGCAGTACTTC.

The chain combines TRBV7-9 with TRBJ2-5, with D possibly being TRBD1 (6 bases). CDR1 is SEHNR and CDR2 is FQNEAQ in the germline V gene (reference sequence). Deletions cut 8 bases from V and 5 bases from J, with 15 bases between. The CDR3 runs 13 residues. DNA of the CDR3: TGTGCCAGCGGACCCTATCAGGGGGAGACCCAGTACTTC. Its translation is CASGPYQGETQYF.

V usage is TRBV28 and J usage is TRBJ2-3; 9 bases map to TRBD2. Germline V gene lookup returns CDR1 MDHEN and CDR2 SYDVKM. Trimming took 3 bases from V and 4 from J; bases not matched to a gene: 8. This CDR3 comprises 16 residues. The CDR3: CASSFPGGGVPDTQYF. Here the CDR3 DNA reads TGTGCCAGCAGTTTCCCCGGCGGGGGGGTCCCAGATACGCAGTATTTT.

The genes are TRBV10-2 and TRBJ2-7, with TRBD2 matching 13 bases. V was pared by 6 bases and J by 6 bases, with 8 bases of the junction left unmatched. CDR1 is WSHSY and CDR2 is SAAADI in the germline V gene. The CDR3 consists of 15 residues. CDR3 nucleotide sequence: TGCGCCAGCAGACTAGCGGGAGGGCCATTTTCCGAGCAGTACTTC. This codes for CASRLAGGPFSEQYF.

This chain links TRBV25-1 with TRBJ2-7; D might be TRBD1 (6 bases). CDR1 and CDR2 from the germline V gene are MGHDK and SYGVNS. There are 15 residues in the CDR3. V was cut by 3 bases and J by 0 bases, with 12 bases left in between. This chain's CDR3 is CASSDNRESSYEQYF. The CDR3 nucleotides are TGTGCCAGCAGTGATAACAGGGAAAGCTCCTACGAGCAGTACTTC.